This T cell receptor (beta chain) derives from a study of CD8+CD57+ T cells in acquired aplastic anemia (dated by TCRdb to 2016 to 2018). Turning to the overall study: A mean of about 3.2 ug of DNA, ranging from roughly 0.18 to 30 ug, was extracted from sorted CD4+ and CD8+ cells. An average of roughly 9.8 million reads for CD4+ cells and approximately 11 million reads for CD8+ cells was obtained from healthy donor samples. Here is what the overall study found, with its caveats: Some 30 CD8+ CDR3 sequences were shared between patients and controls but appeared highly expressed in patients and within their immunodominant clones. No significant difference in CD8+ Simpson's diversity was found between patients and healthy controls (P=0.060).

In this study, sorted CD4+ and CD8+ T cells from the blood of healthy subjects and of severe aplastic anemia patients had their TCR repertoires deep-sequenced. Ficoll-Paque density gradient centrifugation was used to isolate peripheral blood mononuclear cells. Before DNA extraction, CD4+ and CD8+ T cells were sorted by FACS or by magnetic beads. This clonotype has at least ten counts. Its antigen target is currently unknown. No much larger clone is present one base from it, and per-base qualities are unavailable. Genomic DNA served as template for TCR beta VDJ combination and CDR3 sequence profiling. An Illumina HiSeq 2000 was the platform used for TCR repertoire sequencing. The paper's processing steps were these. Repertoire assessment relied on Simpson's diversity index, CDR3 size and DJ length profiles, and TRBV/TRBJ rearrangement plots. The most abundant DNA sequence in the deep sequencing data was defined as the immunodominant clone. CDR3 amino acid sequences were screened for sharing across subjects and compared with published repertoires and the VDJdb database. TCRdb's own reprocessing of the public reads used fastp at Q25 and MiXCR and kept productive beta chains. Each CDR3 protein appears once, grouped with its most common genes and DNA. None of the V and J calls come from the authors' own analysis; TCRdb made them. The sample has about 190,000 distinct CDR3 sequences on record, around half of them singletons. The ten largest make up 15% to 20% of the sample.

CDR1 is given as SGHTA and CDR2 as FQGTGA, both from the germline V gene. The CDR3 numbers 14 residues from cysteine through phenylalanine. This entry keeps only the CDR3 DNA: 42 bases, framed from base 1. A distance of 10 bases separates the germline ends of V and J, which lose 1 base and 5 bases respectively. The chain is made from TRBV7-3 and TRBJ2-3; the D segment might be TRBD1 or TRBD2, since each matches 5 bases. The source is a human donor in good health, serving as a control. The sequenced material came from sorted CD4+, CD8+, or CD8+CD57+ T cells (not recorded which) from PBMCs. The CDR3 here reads CASSLRGKGDTQYF. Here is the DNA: TGTGCCAGCAGCTTAAGGGGGAAAGGAGATACGCAGTATTTT.